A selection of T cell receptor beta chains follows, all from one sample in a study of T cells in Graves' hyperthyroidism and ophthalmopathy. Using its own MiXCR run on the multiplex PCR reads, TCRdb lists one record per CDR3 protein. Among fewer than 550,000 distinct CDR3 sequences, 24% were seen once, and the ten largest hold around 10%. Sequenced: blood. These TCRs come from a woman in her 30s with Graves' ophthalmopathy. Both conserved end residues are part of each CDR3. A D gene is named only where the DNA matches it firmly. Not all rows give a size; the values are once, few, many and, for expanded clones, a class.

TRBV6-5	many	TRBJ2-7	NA	TGTGCCAGCAGTTCACCGGGACATCAAATCTCCTACGAGCAGTACTTC	CASSSPGHQISYEQYF
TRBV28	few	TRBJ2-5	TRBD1	TGTGCCAGCAGTTTATCTCGGGACAGAGTCGAGACCCAGTACTTC	CASSLSRDRVETQYF
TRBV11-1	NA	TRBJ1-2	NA	TGTGCCAGCAGCTGGACTATAAAGGCCTATTCGGGGCTTAACTATGGCTACACCTTC	CASSWTIKAYSGLNYGYTF
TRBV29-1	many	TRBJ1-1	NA	TGCAGCGTTGACCCGGACGGAGAAGCTTTCTTT	CSVDPDGEAFF
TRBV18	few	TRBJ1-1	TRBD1	TGTGCCAGCTCACGGAACCCGGGACAGGGGTCAATAACTGAAGCTTTCTTT	CASSRNPGQGSITEAFF
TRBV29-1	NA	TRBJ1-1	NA	TGCAGCGCTTGGACAGTGAACACTGAAGCTTTCTTT	CSAWTVNTEAFF
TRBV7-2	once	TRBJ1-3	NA	TGTGCCAGCAGCTTATCCAGGAGCTCTGGAAACACCATATATTTT	CASSLSRSSGNTIYF
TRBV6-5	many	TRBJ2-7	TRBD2	TGTGCCAGCAGTTACTCTGCTAGCGGGTTACCCTACGAGCAGTACTTC	CASSYSASGLPYEQYF
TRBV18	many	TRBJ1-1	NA	TGTGCCAGCTTCATTGGACCGACGAACACTGAAGCTTTCTTT	CASFIGPTNTEAFF
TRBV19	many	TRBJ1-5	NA	TGTGCCAGTAGTTCCCCTCCAGGGGGCAATCAGCCCCAGCATTTT	CASSSPPGGNQPQHF
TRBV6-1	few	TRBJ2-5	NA	TGTGCCAGCAGTGCCGGACTATTCAGCCAAGAGACCCAGTACTTC	CASSAGLFSQETQYF
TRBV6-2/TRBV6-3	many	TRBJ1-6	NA	TGTGCCAGCAGTTACGACAGTAGCTCCTATAATTCACCCCTCCACTTT	CASSYDSSSYNSPLHF
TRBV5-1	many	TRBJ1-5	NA	TGCGCCAGCAGCGAGTACGGGACGACGAATCAGCCCCAGCATTTT	CASSEYGTTNQPQHF
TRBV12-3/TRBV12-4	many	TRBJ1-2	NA	TGTGCCAGCAGTTTAGGGTCGCATGGCTACACCTTC	CASSLGSHGYTF
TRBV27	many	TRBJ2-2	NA	TGTGCCAGCAGTTCCCACTCCGGGGAGCTGTTTTTT	CASSSHSGELFF
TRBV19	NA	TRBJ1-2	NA	TGTGCCAGTAGTATAGATGGGGGCGACGGCTACACCTTC	CASSIDGGDGYTF
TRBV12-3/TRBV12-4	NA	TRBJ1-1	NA	TGTGCCAGCAGCTCCCTAGTGGGCACTGAAGCTTTCTTT	CASSSLVGTEAFF
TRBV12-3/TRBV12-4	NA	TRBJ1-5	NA	TGTGCCAGCAGTATATCCACGGGACCCCAATCGGGGCCCCAGCATTTT	CASSISTGPQSGPQHF
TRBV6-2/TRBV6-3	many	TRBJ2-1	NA	TGTGCCAGCAGTTCACGGACCCTCCAGATCTTC	CASSSRTLQIF
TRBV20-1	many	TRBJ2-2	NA	TGCAGTGGAACGCCCGACGGCACCGGGGAGCTGTTTTTT	CSGTPDGTGELFF
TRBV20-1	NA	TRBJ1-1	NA	TGCAGTGCCCGGCCGGCAGGGGTAGCTTTCTTT	CSARPAGVAFF
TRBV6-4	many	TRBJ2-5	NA	TGTGCCAGCAGTGAAGGGGAACAAGAGACCCAGTACTTC	CASSEGEQETQYF
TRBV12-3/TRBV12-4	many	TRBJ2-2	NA	TGTGCCAGCAGCAGGGTCGGAGCGTACACCGGGGAGCTGTTTTTT	CASSRVGAYTGELFF
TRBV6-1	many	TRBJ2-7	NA	TGTGCCAGCAGGCTGACTCCGGGACGGATCTACGAGCAGTACTTC	CASRLTPGRIYEQYF
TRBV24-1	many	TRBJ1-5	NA	TGTGCCACCAGTGTCATGGGGGATACCCATAGCAATCAGCCCCAGCATTTT	CATSVMGDTHSNQPQHF
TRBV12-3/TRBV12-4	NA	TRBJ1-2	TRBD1	TGTGCCAGCAGCCCCCAAACCGGGACAGGGACCTTCTACACCTTC	CASSPQTGTGTFYTF
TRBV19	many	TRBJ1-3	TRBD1	TGTGCCAGTATTCAACGGGACAGGCTGAACCCAGGAAACACCATATATTTT	CASIQRDRLNPGNTIYF
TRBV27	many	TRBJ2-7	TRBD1	TGTGCCAGCAGCGCGACAGGGGACTCCTACGAGCAGTACTTC	CASSATGDSYEQYF
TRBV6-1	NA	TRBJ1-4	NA	TGTGCCAGCAGCGTAGGGATGAGCACTAATGAAAAACTGTTTTTT	CASSVGMSTNEKLFF
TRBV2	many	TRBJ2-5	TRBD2	TGTGCCAGCAGGAAGACTAGCGGTAGCGAAGAGACCCAGTACTTC	CASRKTSGSEETQYF
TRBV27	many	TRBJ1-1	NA	TGTGCCAGCAGTTCTCGGACAGACAACACTGAAGCTTTCTTT	CASSSRTDNTEAFF
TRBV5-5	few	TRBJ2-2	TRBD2	TGTGCCAGCAGCTTGGCTAGCGGAAACACCGGGGAGCTGTTTTTT	CASSLASGNTGELFF
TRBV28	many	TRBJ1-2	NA	TGTGCCAGCAGAGGTTCGGGATCCCAAATTAGCTATGGCTACACCTTC	CASRGSGSQISYGYTF
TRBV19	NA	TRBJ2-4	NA	TGTGCCAGTATCGACCCGGGGGGCACCAAAAACATTCAGTACTTC	CASIDPGGTKNIQYF
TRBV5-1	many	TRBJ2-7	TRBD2	TGCGCCAGCAGCCCGGGGGGAAGGTCCTACGAGCAGTACTTC	CASSPGGRSYEQYF
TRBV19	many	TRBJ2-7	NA	TGTGCCAGTAGTAGGACCGACCTCTACGAGCAGTACTTC	CASSRTDLYEQYF
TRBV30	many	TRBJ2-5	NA	TGTGCCTGGCGGGGACCGTCCCAAGAGACCCAGTACTTC	CAWRGPSQETQYF
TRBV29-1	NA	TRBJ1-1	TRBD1	TGCGGGGGACAGCTCGATGGAGGGGCTGCTTTCTTT	CGGQLDGGAAFF
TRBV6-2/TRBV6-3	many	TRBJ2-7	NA	TGTGCCAGCAGACCCTCACGTCTGAGGGGCGAGCAGTACTTC	CASRPSRLRGEQYF
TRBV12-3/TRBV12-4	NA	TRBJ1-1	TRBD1	TGTGCCAGCAGCCGGGACAGGGGGCCAGAAGCTTTCTTT	CASSRDRGPEAFF
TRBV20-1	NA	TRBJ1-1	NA	TGCAGTGCTAGACAGTTAGGTACTGAAGCTTTCTTT	CSARQLGTEAFF